One sample yielded the 18 T cell receptor beta chains listed below, sequenced in a study of blood T cell repertoires in COVID-19. Sequencing was performed with immunoSEQ multiplex PCR; in TCRdb, only in-frame clones are kept and a portion is missing. The sample yields about 40,000 clones, 85% seen once. Material for sequencing was peripheral blood. These receptors were taken from a human donor in a cohort sampled during active COVID-19.

A few counts support this clone. The chain combines TRBV18 with TRBJ1-2; tentative D call: TRBD1 (6 bases). The V and J ends lost 5 bases and 1 base respectively, with 11 bases between them. This CDR3 has 14 amino acids. Germline lookup yields CDR1 KGHSH and CDR2 LQKENI. The CDR3 is CASSNQGNNYGYTF. In nucleotides, the CDR3 is TGTGCCAGCTCAAACCAGGGGAATAACTATGGCTACACCTTC.

The chain joins TRBV6-1 to TRBJ2-4; TRBD1 agrees at 10 bases. The CDR3 contains 14 residues. Germline loops: CDR1 MNHNS, CDR2 SASEGT. The V gene end was trimmed by 0 bases and the J gene end by 15 bases; junction bases not matched to a gene: 8. CDR3 sequence reads: CASSEAGDRGLVYF. The CDR3 region has the DNA TGTGCCAGCAGTGAAGCGGGGGACAGGGGTTTAGTGTACTTC.

The chain employs TRBV9 and TRBJ1-6, with D maybe TRBD1 (5 bases). The CDR3 length is 16 residues. Looked up from germline, CDR1 is SGDLS and CDR2 is YYNGEE. V dropped 0 bases and J dropped 5 bases, with 12 bases sitting between them. For the CDR3, the DNA is TGTGCCAGCAGCGTAGGCCGGCAGGGCGATAATTCACCCCTCCACTTT. Protein: CASSVGRQGDNSPLHF.

V usage is TRBV6-1 and J usage is TRBJ1-5, with D possibly being TRBD1 (5 bases). The CDR3 is made up of 14 amino acids. The germline gives CDR1 MNHNS, CDR2 SASEGT. Trimming removed 3 bases from V and 3 bases from J, with 9 bases in between. This CDR3 reads CASSEAGFNQPQHF. The CDR3 nucleotides read TGTGCCAGCAGTGAGGCAGGGTTCAATCAGCCCCAGCATTTT.

CDR3 DNA: TGCGCCAGCAGCGGGACTTCGAACACCGGGGAGCTGTTTTTT. It yields the protein CASSGTSNTGELFF. V and J are TRBV5-1 and TRBJ2-2; maybe TRBD2 (6 bases). CDR3 size: 14 residues. From germline, CDR1 is SGHRS and CDR2 YFSETQ. The ends were cut back, 4 bases at V and 0 bases at J, with 7 bases in the middle.

The count of this clone is one. The chain couples TRBV4-2 to TRBJ2-1; 16 bases match TRBD2. The junction had 7 bases not matched to a gene; V was cut back by 4 bases and J by 10 bases. Germline V gives CDR1 LGHNA, CDR2 YNFKEQ. This CDR3 has 16 amino acids. CDR3 in DNA: TGTGCCAGCAGCCTCGGGACTAGCGGGGGGGCCTGGGAGCAGTTCTTC. Encoded protein: CASSLGTSGGAWEQFF.

The rearrangement links TRBV7-2 to TRBJ2-3; the D gene is possibly TRBD2 (6 bases). The V and J ends lost 3 bases and 0 bases respectively, with 13 bases between them. The CDR3 is 16 amino acids. The germline gives CDR1 SGHTA, CDR2 FQGNSA. CDR3 region: CASSLGLQSSTDTQYF. DNA for the CDR3: TGTGCCAGCAGCTTGGGACTCCAATCTAGCACAGATACGCAGTATTTT.

V gene TRBV21-1 combines with J gene TRBJ2-7; TRBD1 is the table's D call and was not checked against the DNA. TRBV21-1 is an annotated pseudogene. The CDR3 has 17 residues. The CDR3 loop reads CASSKAPRGQGAYEQYF. CDR3 DNA sequence: TGTGCCAGCAGCAAAGCGCCTCGGGGACAGGGGGCCTACGAGCAGTACTTC.

The J gene is TRBJ2-3, the V gene TRBV5-1; 8 bases align to TRBD2. Germline V gene lookup returns CDR1 SGHRS and CDR2 YFSETQ. V lost 0 bases to trimming and J lost 5 bases; unmatched junction nucleotides: 8. CDR3 size: 16 residues. CDR3 region: CASSLAMAGGRDTQYF. The CDR3 DNA sequence: TGCGCCAGCAGCTTGGCAATGGCGGGGGGTAGAGATACGCAGTATTTT.

The chain combines TRBV11-3 with TRBJ2-2; D unresolved. The V and J ends lost 4 bases and 6 bases respectively, with 18 bases between them. Per germline, CDR1 SGHNT and CDR2 YENEEA. The CDR3 covers 16 residues. In DNA, the CDR3 is TGTGCCAGCAGCTCCCAATCACTTATACCGGCCGGGGAGCTGTTTTTT. Protein sequence: CASSSQSLIPAGELFF.

This chain joins TRBV5-4 and TRBJ1-2, with 9 bases aligning to TRBD1. Germline assignment: CDR1 SGHNT and CDR2 YYREEE (reference sequence). Trimming removed 3 bases from V and 8 bases from J; junction bases left unmatched: 5. The CDR3 runs to 13 residues. The CDR3: CASSYGQGKGYTF. CDR3 in DNA: TGTGCCAGCAGCTACGGACAGGGGAAAGGCTACACCTTC.

The chain carries TRBV11-3 and TRBJ2-7; TRBD1 matches at 7 bases. Germline V CDR1 and CDR2: SGHNT, YENEEA. Trimming removed 4 bases from V and 4 bases from J; junction bases left unmatched: 10. The CDR3 is 15 amino acids. The CDR3 nucleotides are TGTGCCAGCAGCTCGACCGCTGAGGGGGCATACGAGCAGTACTTC. Translation gives CASSSTAEGAYEQYF.

This clone occurred once. The CDR3 DNA reads as TGTGCCAGTAGTATAGCCCACTCTAGCGAAGAGCAGTACTTC. Protein sequence: CASSIAHSSEEQYF. This sequence joins TRBV19 and TRBJ2-7; D is perhaps TRBD2 (6 bases). The CDR3 runs to 14 residues. From germline, CDR1 is LNHDA and CDR2 SQIVND (reference sequence). Between the trimmed V and J ends, which lost 1 base and 7 bases, there was a span of 14 bases.

The chain employs TRBV6-5 and TRBJ1-1, with 7 bases aligning to TRBD1. This CDR3 has 15 residues. From germline, CDR1 is MNHEY and CDR2 SVGAGI. Unmatched junction bases numbered 8, after V lost 6 bases and J lost 1 base. The DNA for the CDR3 is TGTGCCAGCAGCCCAACCGGGACAGAGAACACTGAAGCTTTCTTT. The encoded protein is CASSPTGTENTEAFF.

The chain carries TRBV11-2 and TRBJ1-2; TRBD1 agrees at 8 bases. Germline lookup yields CDR1 SGHAT and CDR2 FQNNGV. Trimming removed 5 bases from V and 8 bases from J; junction bases left unmatched: 7. This CDR3 spans 13 amino acids. The CDR3 DNA reads TGTGCCAGCAGCACCGACAGGGGAGGGGGCTACACCTTC. Its translation is CASSTDRGGGYTF.

The V gene is TRBV4-1, the J gene TRBJ1-2; possible D gene TRBD1, 6 bases. The V gene's germline CDR1 is MGHRA and CDR2 YSYEKL. The V and J ends lost 3 bases and 8 bases respectively, with 13 bases between them. This CDR3 comprises 13 residues. The CDR3 loop is CASSQSQGWGYTF. The CDR3 nucleotides are TGCGCCAGCAGCCAGTCCCAGGGGTGGGGCTACACCTTC.

The chain uses TRBV10-3 and TRBJ1-1; the match to TRBD1 covers 8 bases. With V trimmed by 6 bases and J by 4 bases, 7 bases remained unmatched. Looked up from germline, CDR1 is ENHRY and CDR2 is SYGVKD. CDR3 size: 14 residues. The CDR3 sequence: CAISEQGDATEAFF. The CDR3 DNA follows: TGTGCCATCAGCGAACAGGGGGATGCCACTGAAGCTTTCTTT.

The chain is built from TRBV11-2 and TRBJ2-1; TRBD2 matches 14 bases. This CDR3 region has 14 residues. CDR1 and CDR2 from the germline V gene are SGHAT and FQNNGV. The junction had 5 bases not matched to a gene; V was cut back by 8 bases and J by 8 bases. CDR3 DNA: TGTGCCAGCTTGGGACTAGCGGGGGTTTATGAGCAGTTCTTC. It codes for CASLGLAGVYEQFF.